This T cell receptor (beta chain) stems from a study of blood T cell repertoires in COVID-19. Study overall: The study drew acute and convalescent COVID-19 samples from the United States, Italy and Spain. PBMCs, B-cell-depleted T cells, or T cells provided the cDNA or gDNA that made up the material.

As handled by the study authors: It was from reference gene primer amplification that nucleated cell counts were estimated. Only in-frame clones appear in the TCRdb table, and some are missing; sequencing was by immunoSEQ multiplex PCR. V and J calls and clone size are copied from that table; D and trimming were computed from the DNA. Of about 400,000 clones listed, roughly 86% are singletons. There are 15 residues in the CDR3. Germline CDR1 and CDR2: MRHNA and SNTAGT. After removal of 4 bases from V and 8 bases from J, the junction contained 9 bases not matched to a gene. This clone showed up just a few times.

The sequence was collected from a human donor in a cohort sampled during active COVID-19. This sequence joins TRBV6-4 and TRBJ2-2, with 8 bases fitting TRBD2. Input material: peripheral blood. CDR3 loop: CASSAEAGGSGELFF. For the CDR3, the DNA is TGTGCCAGCAGTGCGGAGGCGGGAGGTTCGGGGGAGCTGTTTTTT.